This TCR beta chain was retrieved from a study of CD8+ T cells in alopecia areata. Points from the study as a whole: Resident alphabeta T-cell populations of normal skin are likewise subject to sequencing in scalp samples.

The treatment was: oral pan-JAK inhibitor, 5-10 mg twice daily. Of note for this clone: The target antigen is unknown.

The authors extracted RNA and reverse transcribed it into cDNA as the sequencing template. Only in-frame clones appear in the TCRdb table, and some are missing; sequencing was by immunoSEQ multiplex PCR. Of a few hundred thousand clones in the sample, roughly two fifths were seen once. The germline V gene encodes CDR1 SGHTA and CDR2 FQGTGA. V was cut by 5 bases and J by 2 bases, with 10 bases left in between. There are 15 residues in the CDR3. The gene calls are TRBV7-3 and TRBJ2-6; perhaps D is TRBD1 or TRBD2 (5 bases each). The receptor comes from a human donor with alopecia areata. Sequencing was performed on CD4+ T cells sorted from blood, taken at roughly week 30, from a patient treated with tofacitinib. The CDR3 loop is CASSRRGPGANVLTF. CDR3 nucleotide sequence: TGTGCCAGCAGCCGCCGGGGACCTGGGGCCAACGTCCTGACTTTC.